This TCR beta chain was obtained from a study of blood T cell repertoires in COVID-19. The overall study: Whether acute or convalescent, the COVID-19 samples came from the United States, Italy and Spain.

Participants' reported clinical history set cohort assignment. This clone occurred a few times. Only in-frame clones appear in the TCRdb table, and some are missing; sequencing was by immunoSEQ multiplex PCR. Of 200,000 to 250,000 clones listed, roughly 85% are singletons. The CDR3 spans 13 residues. Trimming cost V 2 bases and J 6 bases, with 10 bases left between them. Germline V gene lookup returns CDR1 MNHNS and CDR2 SASEGT. Sequencing input: PBMCs or T cells enriched from blood (not recorded which). V usage is TRBV6-1 and J usage is TRBJ1-2; D possibly corresponds to TRBD1 (6 bases). The receptor was derived from a middle-aged woman with acute COVID-19. The CDR3 region is CASSEYRADGYTF. The DNA for the CDR3 is TGTGCCAGCAGTGAATACAGGGCGGATGGCTACACCTTC.